This T cell receptor beta chain came from a study of cytomegalovirus exposure and HLA in healthy donors. Notes on the study in general: Subsequent analysis found a tendency for first-cohort TCR clusters to co-occur within the 95 to 150 validation repertoires. The classifier, whose performance was assessed in both the original and validation cohorts, reportedly diagnosed cytomegalovirus status with high specificity and sensitivity. Cytomegalovirus-associated status was assigned to approximately 160 TCR beta chains.

Produced via immunoSEQ multiplex PCR; TCRdb's table is partial and in-frame only. The data contain approximately 140,000 clones, roughly nine tenths of them singletons. The CDR3 extends over 13 amino acids. Germline V gene sequence: CDR1 SSHAT, CDR2 FNYEAQ (reference sequence). The ends were cut back, 5 bases at V and 4 bases at J, with 11 bases in the middle. About this clone itself: Its target is unknown.

Donors came from a validation cohort of approximately 110 subjects, distinct from the first 666-subject cohort. This clonotype originated in a man between 18 and 35 years old in good health and CMV-seronegative. The chain uses TRBV7-7 and TRBJ2-5; weak D call: TRBD1 (5 bases). The sample was PBMCs. The CDR3 nucleotides read TGTGCCAGCAGCCCACAGGCTTTAGAGACCCAGTACTTC. Amino acid sequence: CASSPQALETQYF. Filled out from reference TRBV7-7 and TRBJ2-5, the complete variable domain reads GAGVSQSPRYKVTKRGQDVTLRCDPISSHATLYWYQQALGQGPEFLTYFNYEAQPDKSGLPSDRFSAERPEGSISTLTIQRTEQRDSAMYRCASSPQALETQYFGPGTRLLVL.